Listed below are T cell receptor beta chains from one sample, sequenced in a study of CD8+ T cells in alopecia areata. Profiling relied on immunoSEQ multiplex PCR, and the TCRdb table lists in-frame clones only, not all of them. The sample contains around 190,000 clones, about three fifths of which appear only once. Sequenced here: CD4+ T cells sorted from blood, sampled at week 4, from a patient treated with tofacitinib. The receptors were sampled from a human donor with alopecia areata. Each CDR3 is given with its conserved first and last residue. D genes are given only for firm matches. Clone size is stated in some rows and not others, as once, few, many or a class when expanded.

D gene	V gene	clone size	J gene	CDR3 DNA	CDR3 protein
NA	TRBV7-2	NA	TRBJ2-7	TGTGCCAGCAGCTTAGGGCGCGCGGAGGGGGAGCAGTACTTC	CASSLGRAEGEQYF
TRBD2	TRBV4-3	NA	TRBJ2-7	TGCGCCAGCAGCCCTGCTAGCGGGGGGTTCGGCGAGCAGTACTTC	CASSPASGGFGEQYF
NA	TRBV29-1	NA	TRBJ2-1	TGCAGCACAAGACACAGGGAGGCATATAATGAGCAGTTCTTC	CSTRHREAYNEQFF
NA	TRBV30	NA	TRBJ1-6	TGTGCCTGGAGTCTAATGGGGGCTGCCAGGGCCCTCCACTTT	CAWSLMGAARALHF
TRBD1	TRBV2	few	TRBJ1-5	TGTGCCAGCAGTGGCACAGGGGGTCGGCAGCCCCAGCATTTT	CASSGTGGRQPQHF
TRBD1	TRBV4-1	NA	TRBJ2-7	TGCGCCAGCAGCCAAGGACAGGGAAGCTCCTACGAGCAGTACTTC	CASSQGQGSSYEQYF
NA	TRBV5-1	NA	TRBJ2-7	TGCGCCAGCAGCGTCGGCGGGTTTGTCCGCTACGAGCAGTACTTC	CASSVGGFVRYEQYF
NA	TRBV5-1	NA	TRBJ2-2	TGCGCCAGCAGCTCCACGAACACCGGGGAGCTGTTTTTT	CASSSTNTGELFF
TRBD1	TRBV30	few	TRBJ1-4	TGTGCCTGGAGGGGGACAGGGAGGGAAAAACTGTTTTTT	CAWRGTGREKLFF
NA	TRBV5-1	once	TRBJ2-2	TGCGCCAGCAGTTTGGGTGGCGCGAACACCGGGGAGCTGTTTTTT	CASSLGGANTGELFF
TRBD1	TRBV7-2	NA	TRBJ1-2	TGTGCCAGCAGCACTCGGACAGGAGAGGGCTATGGCTACACCTTC	CASSTRTGEGYGYTF
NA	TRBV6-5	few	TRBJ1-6	TGTGCCAGCAGTTACTCACAGGAGGAAAATTCACCCCTCCACTTT	CASSYSQEENSPLHF
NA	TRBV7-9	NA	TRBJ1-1	TGTGCCAGCAGCCCATGGACACAGGGGAACACTGAAGCTTTCTTT	CASSPWTQGNTEAFF
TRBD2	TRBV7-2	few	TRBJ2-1	TGTGCCAGCAGCTCCTCCCTTCTAGCGGGGGGGCTTTACAATGAGCAGTTCTTC	CASSSSLLAGGLYNEQFF
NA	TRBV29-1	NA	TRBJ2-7	TGCAGCGCCAGGACGGGGGCCTACGAGCAGTACTTC	CSARTGAYEQYF
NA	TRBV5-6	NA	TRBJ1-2	TGTGCCAGCAGCCCGGTCTGGCCTGATGGCTACACCTTC	CASSPVWPDGYTF
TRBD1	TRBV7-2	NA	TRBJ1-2	TGTGCCAGCAGCCCTCAGACAGGGACGGGCTACACCTTC	CASSPQTGTGYTF
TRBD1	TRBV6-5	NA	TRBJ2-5	TGTGCCAGCAGTTGGGGGTGGGGACAGGGTCTGGAGACCCAGTACTTC	CASSWGWGQGLETQYF
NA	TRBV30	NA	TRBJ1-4	TGTGCCTGGAGGGGGGGTTTTAATGAAAAACTGTTTTTT	CAWRGGFNEKLFF
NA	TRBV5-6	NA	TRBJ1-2	TGTGCCAGCAGCTTGGGGCGTAATGGCTACACCTTC	CASSLGRNGYTF
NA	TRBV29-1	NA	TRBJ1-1	TGCAGCGTGCAACAACAGAACACTGAAGCTTTCTTT	CSVQQQNTEAFF
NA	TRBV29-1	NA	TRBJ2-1	TGCAGCGTTGAAGATATGGGACACAATGAGCAGTTCTTC	CSVEDMGHNEQFF
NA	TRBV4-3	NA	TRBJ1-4	TGCGCCAGCAGCCGAAGTTGGGGGATTAATGAAAAACTGTTTTTT	CASSRSWGINEKLFF
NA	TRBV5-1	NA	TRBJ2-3	TGCGCCAGCAGCCAGGGGGCAGCGGGGGGCCCTAGACCCACAGATACGCAGTATTTT	CASSQGAAGGPRPTDTQYF
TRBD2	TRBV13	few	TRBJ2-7	TGTGCCAGCAGCAGACGGACTAGCGGGGGCTCCTACGAGCAGTACTTC	CASSRRTSGGSYEQYF
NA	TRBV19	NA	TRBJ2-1	TGTGCCAGTAGTATCATGTGGGGCAATGAGCAGTTCTTC	CASSIMWGNEQFF
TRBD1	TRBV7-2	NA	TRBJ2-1	TGTGCCAGCGGCGGGACAGGGGGCTACAATGAGCAGTTCTTC	CASGGTGGYNEQFF
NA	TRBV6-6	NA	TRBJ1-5	TGTGCCAGCAGTTACTCGGCAGGGGGCAATCAGCCCCAGCATTTT	CASSYSAGGNQPQHF
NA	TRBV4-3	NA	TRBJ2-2	TGCGCCAGCAGCCAAGTTTGGGGGCCCGGGGAGCTGTTTTTT	CASSQVWGPGELFF
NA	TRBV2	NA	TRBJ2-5	TGTGCCAGCAGGCTATCAGAGACCCAGTACTTC	CASRLSETQYF
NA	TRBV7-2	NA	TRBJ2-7	TGTGCCAGCAGCTTTCTCCAGGGGTCTTGGGAGCAGTACTTC	CASSFLQGSWEQYF
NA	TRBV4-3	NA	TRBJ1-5	TGCGCCAGCAGCCAAGGGTTCGGGAGCAATCAGCCCCAGCATTTT	CASSQGFGSNQPQHF
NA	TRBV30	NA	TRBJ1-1	TGTGCCTGGGGCAGGGTGAACACTGAAGCTTTCTTT	CAWGRVNTEAFF
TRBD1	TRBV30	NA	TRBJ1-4	TGTGCCTGGAGCGGCGGGGACAGAATTGAAAAACTGTTTTTT	CAWSGGDRIEKLFF
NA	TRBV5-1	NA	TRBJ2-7	TGCGCCAGCAGCTTGTCGGGGAAGAACGAGCAGTACTTC	CASSLSGKNEQYF
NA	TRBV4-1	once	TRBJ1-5	TGCGCCAGCAGCCACCCAGGGGAGCCCCAGCATTTT	CASSHPGEPQHF
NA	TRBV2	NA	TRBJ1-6	TGTGCCGAGGGGGGGAGCTCCTATAATTCACCCCTCCACTTT	CAEGGSSYNSPLHF